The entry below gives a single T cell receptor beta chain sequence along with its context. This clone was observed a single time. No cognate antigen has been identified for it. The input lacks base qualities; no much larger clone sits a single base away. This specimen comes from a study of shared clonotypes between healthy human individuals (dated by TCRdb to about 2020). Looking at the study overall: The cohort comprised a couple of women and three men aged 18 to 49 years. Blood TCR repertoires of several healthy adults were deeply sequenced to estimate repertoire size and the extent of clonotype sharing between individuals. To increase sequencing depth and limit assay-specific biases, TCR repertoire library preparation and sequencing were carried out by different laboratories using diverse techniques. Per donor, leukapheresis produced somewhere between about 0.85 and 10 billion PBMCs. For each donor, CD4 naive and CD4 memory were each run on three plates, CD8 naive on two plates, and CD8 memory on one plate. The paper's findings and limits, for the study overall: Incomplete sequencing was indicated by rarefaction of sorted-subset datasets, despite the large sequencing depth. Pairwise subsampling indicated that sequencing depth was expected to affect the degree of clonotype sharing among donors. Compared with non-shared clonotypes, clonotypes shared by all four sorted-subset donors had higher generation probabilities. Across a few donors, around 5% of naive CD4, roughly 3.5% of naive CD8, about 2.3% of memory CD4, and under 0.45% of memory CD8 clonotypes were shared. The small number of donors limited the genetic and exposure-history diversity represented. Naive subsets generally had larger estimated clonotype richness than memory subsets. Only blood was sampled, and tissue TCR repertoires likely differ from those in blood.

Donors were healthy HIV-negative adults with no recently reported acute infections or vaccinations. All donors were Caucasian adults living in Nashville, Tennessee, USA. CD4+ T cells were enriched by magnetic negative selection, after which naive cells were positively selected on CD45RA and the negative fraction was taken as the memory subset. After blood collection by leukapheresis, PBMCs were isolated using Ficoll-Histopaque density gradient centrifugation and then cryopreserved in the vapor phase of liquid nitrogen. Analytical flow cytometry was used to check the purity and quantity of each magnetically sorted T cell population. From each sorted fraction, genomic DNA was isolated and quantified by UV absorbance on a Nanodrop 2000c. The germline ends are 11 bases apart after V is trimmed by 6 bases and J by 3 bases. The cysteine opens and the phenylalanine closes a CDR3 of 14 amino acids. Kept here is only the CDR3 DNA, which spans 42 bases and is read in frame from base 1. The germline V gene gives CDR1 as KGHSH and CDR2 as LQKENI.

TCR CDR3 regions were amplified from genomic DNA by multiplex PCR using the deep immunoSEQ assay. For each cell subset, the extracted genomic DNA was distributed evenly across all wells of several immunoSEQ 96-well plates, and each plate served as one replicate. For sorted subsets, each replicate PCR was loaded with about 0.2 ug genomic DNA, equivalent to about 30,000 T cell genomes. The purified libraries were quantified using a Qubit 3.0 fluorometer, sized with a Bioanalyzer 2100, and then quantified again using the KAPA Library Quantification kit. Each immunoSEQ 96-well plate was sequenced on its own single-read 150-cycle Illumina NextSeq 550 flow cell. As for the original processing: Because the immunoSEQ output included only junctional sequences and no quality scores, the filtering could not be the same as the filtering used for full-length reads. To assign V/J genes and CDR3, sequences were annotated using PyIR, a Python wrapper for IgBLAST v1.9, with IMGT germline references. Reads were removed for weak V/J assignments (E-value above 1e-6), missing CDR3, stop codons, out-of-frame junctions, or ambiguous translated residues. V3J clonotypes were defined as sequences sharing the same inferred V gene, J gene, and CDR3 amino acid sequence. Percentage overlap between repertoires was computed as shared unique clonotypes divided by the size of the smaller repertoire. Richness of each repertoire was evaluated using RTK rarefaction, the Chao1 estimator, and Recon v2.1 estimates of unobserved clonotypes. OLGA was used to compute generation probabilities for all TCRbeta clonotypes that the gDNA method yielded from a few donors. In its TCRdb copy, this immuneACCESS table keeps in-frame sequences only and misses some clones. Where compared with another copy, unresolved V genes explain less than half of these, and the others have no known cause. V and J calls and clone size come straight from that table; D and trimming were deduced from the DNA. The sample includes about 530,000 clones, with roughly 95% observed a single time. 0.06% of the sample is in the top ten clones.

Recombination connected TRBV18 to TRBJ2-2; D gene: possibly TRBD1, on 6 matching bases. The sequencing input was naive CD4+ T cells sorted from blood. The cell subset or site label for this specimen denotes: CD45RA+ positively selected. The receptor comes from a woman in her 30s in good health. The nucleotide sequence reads TGTGCCAGCTCCAATGACAGGTACACCGGGGAGCTGTTTTTT. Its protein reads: CASSNDRYTGELFF.